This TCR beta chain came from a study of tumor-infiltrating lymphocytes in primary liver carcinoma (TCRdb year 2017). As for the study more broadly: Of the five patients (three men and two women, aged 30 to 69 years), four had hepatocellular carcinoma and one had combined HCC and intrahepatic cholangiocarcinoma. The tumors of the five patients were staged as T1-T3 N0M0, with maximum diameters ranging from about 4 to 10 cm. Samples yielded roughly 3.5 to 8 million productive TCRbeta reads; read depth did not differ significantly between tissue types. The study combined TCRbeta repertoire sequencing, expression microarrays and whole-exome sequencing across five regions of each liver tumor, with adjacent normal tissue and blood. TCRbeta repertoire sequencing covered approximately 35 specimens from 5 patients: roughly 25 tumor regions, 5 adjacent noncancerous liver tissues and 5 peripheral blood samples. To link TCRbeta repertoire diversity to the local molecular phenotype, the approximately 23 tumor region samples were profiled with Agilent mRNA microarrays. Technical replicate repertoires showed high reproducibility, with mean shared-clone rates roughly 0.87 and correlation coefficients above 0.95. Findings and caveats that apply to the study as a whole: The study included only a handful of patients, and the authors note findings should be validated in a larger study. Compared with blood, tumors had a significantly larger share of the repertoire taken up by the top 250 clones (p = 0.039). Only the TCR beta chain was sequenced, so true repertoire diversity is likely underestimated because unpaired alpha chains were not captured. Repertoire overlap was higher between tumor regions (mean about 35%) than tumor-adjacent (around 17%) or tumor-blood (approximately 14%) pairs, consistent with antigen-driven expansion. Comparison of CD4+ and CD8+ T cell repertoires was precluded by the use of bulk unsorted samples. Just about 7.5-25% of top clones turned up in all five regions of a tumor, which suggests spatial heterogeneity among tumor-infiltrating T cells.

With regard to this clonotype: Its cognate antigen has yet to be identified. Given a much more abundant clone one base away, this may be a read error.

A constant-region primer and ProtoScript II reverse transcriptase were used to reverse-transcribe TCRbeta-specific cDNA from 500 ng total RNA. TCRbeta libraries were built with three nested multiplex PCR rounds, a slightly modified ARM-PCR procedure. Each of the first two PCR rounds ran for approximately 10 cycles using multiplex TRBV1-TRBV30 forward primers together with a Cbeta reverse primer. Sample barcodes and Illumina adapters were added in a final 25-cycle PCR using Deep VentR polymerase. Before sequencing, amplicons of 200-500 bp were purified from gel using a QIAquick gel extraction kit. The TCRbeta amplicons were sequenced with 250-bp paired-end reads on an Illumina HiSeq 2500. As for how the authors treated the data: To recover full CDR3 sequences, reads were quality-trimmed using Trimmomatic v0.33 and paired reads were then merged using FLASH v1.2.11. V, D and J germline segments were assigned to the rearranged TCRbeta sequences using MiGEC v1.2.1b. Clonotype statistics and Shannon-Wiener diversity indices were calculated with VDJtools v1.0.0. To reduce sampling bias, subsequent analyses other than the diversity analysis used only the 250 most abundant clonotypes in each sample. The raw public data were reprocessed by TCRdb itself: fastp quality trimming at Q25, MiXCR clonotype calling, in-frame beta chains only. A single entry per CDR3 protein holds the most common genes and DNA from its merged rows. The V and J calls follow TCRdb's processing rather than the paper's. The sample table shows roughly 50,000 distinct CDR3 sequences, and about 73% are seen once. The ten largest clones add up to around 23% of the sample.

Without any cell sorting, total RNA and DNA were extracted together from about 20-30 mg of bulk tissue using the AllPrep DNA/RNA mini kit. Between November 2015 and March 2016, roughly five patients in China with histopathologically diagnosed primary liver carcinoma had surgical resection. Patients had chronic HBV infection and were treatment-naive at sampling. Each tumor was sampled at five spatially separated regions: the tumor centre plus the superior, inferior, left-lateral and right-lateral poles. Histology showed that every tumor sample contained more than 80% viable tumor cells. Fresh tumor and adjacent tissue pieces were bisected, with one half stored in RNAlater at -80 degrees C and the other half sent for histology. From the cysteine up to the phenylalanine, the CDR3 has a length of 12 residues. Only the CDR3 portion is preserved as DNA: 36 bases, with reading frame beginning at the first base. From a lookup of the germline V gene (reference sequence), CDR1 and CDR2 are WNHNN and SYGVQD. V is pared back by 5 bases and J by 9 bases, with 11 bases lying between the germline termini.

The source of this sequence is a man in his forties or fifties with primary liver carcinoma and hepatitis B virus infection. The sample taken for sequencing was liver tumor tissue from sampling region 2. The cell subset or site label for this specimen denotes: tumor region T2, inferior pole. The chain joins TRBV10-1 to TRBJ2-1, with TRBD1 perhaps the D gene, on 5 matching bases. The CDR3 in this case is CASSKLGLEQFF. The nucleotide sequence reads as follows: TGCGCCAGCAGTAAATTGGGGCTTGAGCAGTTCTTC.